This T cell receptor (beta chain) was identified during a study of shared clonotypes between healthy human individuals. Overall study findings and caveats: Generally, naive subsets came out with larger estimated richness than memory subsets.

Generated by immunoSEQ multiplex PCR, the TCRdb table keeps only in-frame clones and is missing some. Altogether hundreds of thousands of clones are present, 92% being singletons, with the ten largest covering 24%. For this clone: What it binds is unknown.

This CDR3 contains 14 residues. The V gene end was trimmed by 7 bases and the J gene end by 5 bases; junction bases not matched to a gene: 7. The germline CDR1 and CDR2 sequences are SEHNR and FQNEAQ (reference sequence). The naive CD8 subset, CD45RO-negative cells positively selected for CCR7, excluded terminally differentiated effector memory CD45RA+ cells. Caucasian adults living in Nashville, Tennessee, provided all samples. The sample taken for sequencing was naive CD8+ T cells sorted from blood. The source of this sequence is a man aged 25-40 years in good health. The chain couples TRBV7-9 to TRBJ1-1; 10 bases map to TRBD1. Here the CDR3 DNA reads TGTGCCAGCAAAAGAGGGACAGGGGTTACTGAAGCTTTCTTT. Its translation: CASKRGTGVTEAFF.